One and the same sample provided the 18 T cell receptor beta chains below, sequenced in a study of blood T cells in healthy people across ages. Using a J-beta primer mix together with a sample-barcoded 5' primer, a second PCR was run for about 6 to 11 cycles. Using its own MiXCR run on the 5' RACE reads, TCRdb lists one record per CDR3 protein. The data show around 1,500,000 distinct CDR3 sequences, around two fifths seen once. Sequencing used blood. The receptors come from a woman aged 18-35 years in good health.

This chain uses TRBV6-5 with TRBJ1-2; D unresolved. Germline V CDR1 and CDR2: MNHEY, SVGAGI. V was clipped by 2 bases and J by 2 bases, with 18 bases between them. This CDR3 contains 17 residues. The CDR3 sequence: CASSYVRHETLNYGYTF. The CDR3 region has the DNA TGTGCCAGCAGTTACGTGAGACATGAGACGCTGAACTATGGCTACACCTTC.

The V and J genes are TRBV5-1 and TRBJ2-3; 9 bases fit TRBD2. The germline V gene encodes CDR1 SGHRS and CDR2 YFSETQ. J was trimmed by 0 bases and V by 4 bases; bases with no gene match: 9. This CDR3 has 17 amino acids. The CDR3 nucleotides are TGCGCCAGCAGCCTGACTAGCGGTACCCTTAGCACAGATACGCAGTATTTT. Its translation: CASSLTSGTLSTDTQYF.

This clonotype has only a few counts. The chain uses TRBV28 and TRBJ1-2; D gene ambiguous. Germline values: CDR1 MDHEN, CDR2 SYDVKM. The germline V and J ends were trimmed by 2 bases and 1 base, with 8 bases remaining between them. The CDR3 runs to 14 residues. The CDR3 DNA is TGTGCCAGCAGTTTAATCGCCAGTAACTATGGCTACACCTTC. Its translation: CASSLIASNYGYTF.

The chain links TRBV7-9 to TRBJ2-7, with 9 bases aligning to TRBD2. Germline CDR1 reads SEHNR; CDR2 reads FQNEAQ (reference sequence). Trimming took 0 bases from V and 4 from J; bases not matched to a gene: 4. The CDR3 length is 15 residues. The CDR3 is CASSLAQREDYEQYF. The CDR3 nucleotides read TGTGCCAGCAGCTTAGCACAGCGGGAGGATTACGAGCAGTACTTC.

This clonotype was detected only a few times. The chain has TRBV6-1 and TRBJ2-1; 10 nucleotides line up with TRBD1. CDR1 MNHNS and CDR2 SASEGT come from the germline V gene. J gave up 6 bases and V 1 base, and 6 bases lay outside the gene matches. This CDR3 spans 16 amino acids. The CDR3: CASSEEVGTGVNEQFF. In DNA form, the CDR3 reads TGTGCCAGCAGTGAAGAAGTGGGGACAGGGGTCAATGAGCAGTTCTTC.

This clonotype has more than one count but fewer than ten. The chain combines TRBV7-9 with TRBJ1-2; 8 nucleotides line up with TRBD1. CDR1 and CDR2 from the germline V gene are SEHNR and FQNEAQ (reference sequence). The CDR3 covers 15 residues. V shed 1 base and J 4 bases; nucleotides not matched to a gene: 5. CDR3 amino acids: CASSLGQGLAYGYTF. The CDR3 bases are TGTGCCAGCAGCTTAGGACAGGGGTTGGCCTATGGCTACACCTTC.

This clonotype was seen more than once but under ten times. The chain links TRBV29-1 to TRBJ2-7, with 9 bases that match TRBD1. The V gene end was trimmed by 2 bases and the J gene end by 6 bases; junction bases not matched to a gene: 5. The CDR3 runs to 13 residues. Germline CDR1 SQVTM, CDR2 ANQGSEA. The CDR3 sequence is CSVEKQGASEQYF. CDR3 bases: TGCAGCGTTGAAAAACAGGGGGCGAGCGAGCAGTACTTC.

The rearrangement links TRBV7-8 to TRBJ1-5; D remains ambiguous. Trimming pared 4 bases from V and 5 bases from J, leaving 9 bases between. Germline V gives CDR1 SGHVS, CDR2 FQNEAQ. CDR3 length equals 13 residues. CDR3 bases: TGTGCCAGCAGCTCCTTTCAATATCAGCCCCAGCATTTT. Amino acids: CASSSFQYQPQHF. Filled out from reference TRBV7-8 and TRBJ1-5, the complete variable domain reads GAGVSQSPRYKVAKRGQDVALRCDPISGHVSLFWYQQALGQGPEFLTYFQNEAQLDKSGLPSDRFFAERPEGSVSTLKIQRTQQEDSAVYLCASSSFQYQPQHFGDGTRLSIL.

J is TRBJ2-4 and V is TRBV7-9; a weak D match, TRBD2 (6 bases). Matching the DNA end better, TRBJ2-7 makes the J call doubtful. CDR3 length equals 14 residues. Per the germline V gene, CDR1 is SEHNR and CDR2 is FQNEAQ (reference sequence). The CDR3 sequence is CASSLGLANDEQYF. In DNA, the CDR3 is TGTGCCAGCAGCTTAGGTCTAGCGAACGACGAGCAGTACTTC.

This clonotype was counted only a few times. This chain joins TRBV20-1 and TRBJ1-5, with TRBD1 matching 9 bases. V trimming: 4 bases; J trimming: 2 bases; junction bases outside the gene matches: 6. Germline V CDR1 and CDR2: DFQATT, SNEGSKA (reference sequence). The length of the CDR3 is 15 residues. The CDR3 DNA reads as TGCAGTGCTACCCTGGGACAGGGACGCAATCAGCCCCAGCATTTT. It codes for CSATLGQGRNQPQHF.

The chain links TRBV20-1 to TRBJ2-7, with a possible D match to TRBD1 (6 bases). The CDR3 totals 14 residues. The V end was cut by 5 bases, the J end by 0 bases, with 14 bases between. Germline V gene data show CDR1 as DFQATT and CDR2 as SNEGSKA (reference sequence). For the CDR3, the DNA is TGCAGTGCTCCTCACCAGGGGCTCTCCTACGAGCAGTACTTC. Translating gives CSAPHQGLSYEQYF.

J is TRBJ2-1 and V is TRBV6-6; TRBD2 matches at 13 bases. Germline values: CDR1 MNHNY, CDR2 SVGAGI (reference sequence). Trimming took 1 base from V and 15 from J; bases not matched to a gene: 3. This CDR3 region has 13 residues. The CDR3 sequence is CASSYLLAGGVFF. Written as DNA, the CDR3 is TGTGCCAGCAGTTACTTACTAGCGGGAGGGGTGTTCTTC.

This clonotype was picked up a small number of times. V gene TRBV29-1 combines with J gene TRBJ2-1; TRBD2 matches 9 bases. V shed 6 bases, J shed 2 bases, and the junction held 5 bases outside the gene matches. This CDR3 contains 14 residues. Germline V lookup: CDR1 SQVTM, CDR2 ANQGSEA. In DNA form, the CDR3 reads TGCAGCGTGGCGGGAGGGAATACCTACAATGAGCAGTTCTTC. Its protein product is CSVAGGNTYNEQFF.

V gene TRBV12-3 or TRBV12-4 combines with J gene TRBJ2-1; D not resolved. The J call may be mistaken, given a closer DNA end match to TRBJ2-7. The CDR3 has 12 amino acids. CDR3 DNA: TGTGCCAGCAGTCTAGTTAACAATGAGCAGTACTTC. This translates into CASSLVNNEQYF.

V and J are TRBV2 and TRBJ1-1; unclear D gene. Germline V gene data show CDR1 as SNHLY and CDR2 as FYNNEI. The V end lost 8 bases, the J end lost 1 base, and 11 bases lay between the germline ends. The CDR3 sequence is 13 residues long. CDR3 sequence: CASRREGNTEAFF. The DNA of the CDR3 is TGTGCCAGCCGAAGGGAGGGGAACACTGAAGCTTTCTTT.

This clonotype turned up a few times. The genes are TRBV6-1 and TRBJ2-3; D ambiguous. Germline V gene data show CDR1 as MNHNS and CDR2 as SASEGT. CDR3 length: 17 amino acids. V was pared by 2 bases and J by 0 bases, with 15 bases between. The DNA for the CDR3 is TGTGCCAGCAGTGAACGGTTTGGTGGGCTGAGCACAGATACGCAGTATTTT. This codes for CASSERFGGLSTDTQYF.

The chain uses TRBV6-5 and TRBJ1-5; the D is unclear. V was shortened by 9 bases and J by 2 bases, with 14 bases between the two germline ends. Germline CDR1 reads MNHEY; CDR2 reads SVGAGI. The CDR3 is 14 residues long. The CDR3 region is CASKRAAGNQPQHF. The CDR3 DNA follows: TGTGCCAGTAAACGGGCTGCTGGCAATCAGCCCCAGCATTTT.

This clonotype was counted only a few times. The chain combines TRBV5-1 with TRBJ1-2, with 8 bases fitting TRBD1. The germline V gene encodes CDR1 SGHRS and CDR2 YFSETQ. The CDR3 is 13 amino acids. J lost 6 bases, V lost 7 bases, and 8 bases had no gene match. Here the CDR3 DNA reads TGCGCCAGCCGACAGGGGAGTGGAAATGGCTACACCTTC. Translating gives CASRQGSGNGYTF.